These 17 T cell receptor beta chains were sequenced from one sample in a study of blood T cell repertoires in COVID-19. Only in-frame clones appear in the TCRdb table, and some are missing; sequencing was by immunoSEQ multiplex PCR. The sample has under 45,000 clones, about 86% seen once. The specimen sequenced was peripheral blood. These receptors originate from a human donor in a cohort sampled during active COVID-19.

This chain uses TRBV19 with TRBJ2-5; TRBD2 matches 9 bases. There are 16 residues in the CDR3. Germline lookup yields CDR1 LNHDA and CDR2 SQIVND (reference sequence). The V segment lost 3 bases and the J segment 5 bases; nucleotides outside the gene matches: 10. In nucleotides, the CDR3 is TGTGCCAGTAGTATCGGCGGTAGCGGGGGACAGGAGACCCAGTACTTC. Translated, it gives CASSIGGSGGQETQYF.

This clone was observed a handful of times. V is TRBV7-8 and J is TRBJ2-7; 9 bases align to TRBD1. V trimming: 4 bases; J trimming: 2 bases; junction bases outside the gene matches: 9. Germline V gives CDR1 SGHVS, CDR2 FQNEAQ. The CDR3 has 16 residues. The CDR3 coding sequence is TGTGCCAGCAGCTGGGGCTTAGGACAGGGGCCCTACGAGCAGTACTTC. Translated, it gives CASSWGLGQGPYEQYF.

This chain joins TRBV18 and TRBJ2-5, with TRBD1 matching 8 bases. The germline gives CDR1 KGHSH, CDR2 LQKENI. The V and J ends lost 2 bases and 5 bases, in that order; junction bases with no gene match: 4. The CDR3 is 14 residues long. CDR3 residues: CASSPGDRRETQYF. For the CDR3, the DNA is TGTGCCAGCTCACCAGGGGACAGGCGTGAGACCCAGTACTTC.

This chain joins TRBV18 and TRBJ1-2; 9 bases are shared with TRBD1. The J segment lost 0 bases and the V segment lost 2 bases, leaving 7 bases of the junction unmatched. Germline V gives CDR1 KGHSH, CDR2 LQKENI. The CDR3 length is 17 residues. The CDR3 sequence: CASSPLTGGDTNYGYTF. The CDR3 DNA reads as TGTGCCAGCTCACCATTGACAGGGGGAGATACTAACTATGGCTACACCTTC. Based on the CDR3 plus reference TRBV18 and TRBJ1-2, the full variable domain is NAGVMQNPRHLVRRRGQEARLRCSPMKGHSHVYWYRQLPEEGLKFMVYLQKENIIDESGMPKERFSAEFPKEGPSILRIQQVVRGDSAAYFCASSPLTGGDTNYGYTFGSGTRLTVV.

The J gene is TRBJ1-2, the V gene TRBV6-4; no definite D call. Germline V CDR1 and CDR2: MRHNA, SNTAGT. The germline V and J ends were trimmed by 3 bases and 2 bases, with 7 bases remaining between them. The CDR3 loop spans 13 amino acids. CDR3 sequence reads: CASSEYSNYGYTF. The CDR3 DNA is TGTGCCAGCAGTGAATACAGCAACTATGGCTACACCTTC.

This chain uses TRBV4-1 with TRBJ2-5, with D possibly matching TRBD2 (6 bases). Trimming stripped 3 bases from V and 2 bases from J, with 7 bases between. CDR1 is MGHRA and CDR2 is YSYEKL in the germline V gene. The length of the CDR3 is 13 residues. The CDR3 nucleotides are TGCGCCAGCAGCCACGGGACTCAAGAGACCCAGTACTTC. It is translated as CASSHGTQETQYF.

The V call is TRBV5-6, the J call TRBJ2-5; 9 positions agree with TRBD1. There are 15 residues in the CDR3. Per the germline V gene, CDR1 is SGHDT and CDR2 is YYEEEE. Trimming cost V 0 bases and J 7 bases; bases outside gene matches: 7. CDR3 residues: CASSLGGQGLVTQYF. Here the CDR3 DNA reads TGTGCCAGCAGCTTGGGGGGACAGGGATTGGTGACCCAGTACTTC. The entire variable domain, with the rest obtained from reference TRBV5-6 and TRBJ2-5, is as follows: DAGVTQSPTHLIKTRGQQVTLRCSPKSGHDTVSWYQQALGQGPQFIFQYYEEEERQRGNFPDRFSGHQFPNYSSELNVNALLLGDSALYLCASSLGGQGLVTQYFGPGTRLLVL.

The rearrangement joins TRBV4-1 to TRBJ2-5, with D possibly matching TRBD2 (5 bases). The germline V gene has CDR1 MGHRA and CDR2 YSYEKL. With 0 bases removed from V and 2 bases from J, the gap between germline ends came to 25 bases. The CDR3 loop spans 20 amino acids. The CDR3 loop reads CASSQDRGGQKSSGQETQYF. In DNA form, the CDR3 reads TGCGCCAGCAGCCAAGATCGGGGTGGGCAGAAAAGCTCGGGACAAGAGACCCAGTACTTC.

V gene TRBV5-1 combines with J gene TRBJ2-5, with 9 bases lining up with TRBD2. CDR1 is SGHRS and CDR2 is YFSETQ in the germline V gene. The V gene end was trimmed by 0 bases and the J gene end by 4 bases; junction bases not matched to a gene: 16. This CDR3 is built from 19 residues. The CDR3 nucleotides read TGCGCCAGCAGCTTGGCCAGTGCGGGGGGGCGGCATAGGCGAGAGACCCAGTACTTC. This encodes CASSLASAGGRHRRETQYF.

This clone was observed once. This chain uses TRBV4-2 with TRBJ2-7, with 9 bases fitting TRBD2. Germline lookup yields CDR1 LGHNA and CDR2 YNFKEQ. The ends lost 3 bases at V and 4 bases at J; junction bases unmatched: 1. The CDR3 spans 13 residues. DNA of the CDR3: TGTGCCAGCAGCCAGGGACTAGCTTACGAGCAGTACTTC. Its protein product is CASSQGLAYEQYF.

The chain carries TRBV5-1 and TRBJ2-7; D not certain. CDR1 SGHRS and CDR2 YFSETQ come from the germline V gene. CDR3 size: 13 residues. The V end lost 2 bases, the J end lost 1 base, and 7 bases lay between the germline ends. The CDR3 DNA reads TGCGCCAGCAGCTTAGACGGGTCCTACGAGCAGTACGTC. Translation gives CASSLDGSYEQYV.

The chain joins TRBV9 to TRBJ1-2, with TRBD1 as a possible D gene (6 bases). The CDR3 loop spans 13 amino acids. Trimming removed 3 bases from V and 6 bases from J, with 12 bases in between. Germline V gene lookup returns CDR1 SGDLS and CDR2 YYNGEE. CDR3 nucleotide sequence: TGTGCCAGCAGCGACACTGGACAGAATGGCTACACCTTC. Residues: CASSDTGQNGYTF.

This clone was counted a few times. This chain joins TRBV11-2 and TRBJ1-6, with D possibly matching TRBD1 (6 bases). Germline values: CDR1 SGHAT, CDR2 FQNNGV. The CDR3 has 14 amino acids. V was trimmed by 5 bases and J by 8 bases, leaving 13 bases between them. Here the CDR3 reads CASSKQGVHSPLHF. In DNA form, the CDR3 reads TGTGCCAGCAGCAAACAGGGTGTGCATTCACCCCTCCACTTT.

The chain is built from TRBV30 and TRBJ2-7, with 7 bases matching TRBD2. The J segment lost 2 bases and the V segment lost 3 bases, leaving 7 bases of the junction unmatched. This CDR3 has 14 amino acids. Germline V lookup: CDR1 GTSNPN, CDR2 SVGIG (reference sequence). The CDR3 DNA sequence: TGTGCCTGGAGAGAGTGGGGGGGGGCCTACGAGCAGTACTTC. This sequence encodes CAWREWGGAYEQYF.

In DNA form, the CDR3 reads TGCGCCAGCAGCTTGGAGGGGCCCCCCTACGAGCAGTACTTC. Its translation is CASSLEGPPYEQYF. The V call is TRBV5-1, the J call TRBJ2-7; D might be TRBD1 (5 bases). Germline loops: CDR1 SGHRS, CDR2 YFSETQ. V was trimmed by 0 bases and J by 2 bases, leaving 9 bases between them. This CDR3 comprises 14 residues.

The chain combines TRBV10-3 with TRBJ1-2; tentatively, D is TRBD1 (5 bases). Germline V gives CDR1 ENHRY, CDR2 SYGVKD. The CDR3 loop spans 14 amino acids. The V gene lost 5 bases and the J gene lost 4 bases, with 14 bases spanning the gap. Here the CDR3 DNA reads TGTGCCATCAGTAGGGATGGGGGGGGCTATGGCTACACCTTC. Protein sequence: CAISRDGGGYGYTF.

The chain carries TRBV6-6 and TRBJ1-2; a weak D match, TRBD1 (5 bases). Germline CDR1 reads MNHNY; CDR2 reads SVGAGI (reference sequence). V was cut by 3 bases and J by 7 bases, with 18 bases left in between. This CDR3 has 15 amino acids. The CDR3 loop reads CASSYGSDGGGGYTF. CDR3 in DNA: TGTGCCAGCAGTTATGGGTCAGACGGGGGTGGTGGCTACACCTTC.